The next 26 T cell receptor beta chains were all read from a single sample in a study of blood T cell repertoires in COVID-19 (dated by TCRdb to between 2020 and 2021). Receptor amplification or capture employed the immunoSEQ multiplex PCR assay. Sourced from immuneACCESS, this table was stored by TCRdb with only in-frame sequences that have V and J called. A share of the clones is absent; for the studies checked, an unresolved V gene accounts for under half, and the remainder has no known explanation. The sample table shows under 200,000 clones, and about 88% are seen once. The ten largest account for around 1.7% of the sample. The specimen sequenced was peripheral blood. The receptors were gathered from a young man with active or convalescent COVID-19.

The chain uses TRBV28 and TRBJ2-7, with 7 bases that match TRBD1. This CDR3 comprises 15 residues. CDR1 is MDHEN, CDR2 SYDVKM, per germline. The V gene end was trimmed by 7 bases and the J gene end by 3 bases; junction bases not matched to a gene: 12. The CDR3 DNA sequence: TGTGCCAGCAAGAGGACAGGTCCGACCCTCTACGAGCAGTACTTC. Translated, it gives CASKRTGPTLYEQYF.

Only one count was recorded for this clone. The chain has TRBV9 and TRBJ1-2; D might be TRBD1 (5 bases). The CDR3 contains 15 residues. CDR1 is SGDLS, CDR2 YYNGEE, per germline. Trimming cost V 0 bases and J 2 bases, with 11 bases left between them. The CDR3 sequence: CASSVAPGSNYGYTF. Here the CDR3 DNA reads TGTGCCAGCAGCGTAGCCCCAGGGTCAAACTATGGCTACACCTTC.

This chain uses TRBV6-5 with TRBJ2-3; 10 bases map to TRBD2. The trim removed 6 bases at V and 5 bases at J, leaving 5 bases unmatched. The germline V gene encodes CDR1 MNHEY and CDR2 SVGAGI. The CDR3 is made up of 14 amino acids. The CDR3 loop is CASSPRLAGDTQYF. The CDR3 DNA reads TGTGCCAGCAGCCCCAGACTAGCGGGAGATACGCAGTATTTT.

CDR3 protein: CASSQEGASGIYNEQFF. The CDR3 DNA is TGCGCCAGCAGCCAAGAGGGGGCTAGCGGGATCTACAATGAGCAGTTCTTC. The chain is built from TRBV4-1 and TRBJ2-1; 9 bases align to TRBD2. The CDR3 has 17 amino acids. Losses at the gene ends were 0 bases for V and 3 bases for J; bases not matched to a gene: 6. CDR1 is MGHRA, CDR2 YSYEKL, per germline.

CDR3 in amino acids: CASSPSSNLYEQYF. The CDR3, as DNA: TGTGCCAGCTCACCATCTAGCAACCTCTACGAGCAGTACTTC. The chain uses TRBV18 and TRBJ2-7; maybe TRBD2 (5 bases). Per the germline V gene, CDR1 is KGHSH and CDR2 is LQKENI. The CDR3 has 14 amino acids. V shed 2 bases and J shed 3 bases, with 11 bases lying between them. Using reference TRBV18 and TRBJ2-7 for the parts outside the CDR3, the full variable domain is NAGVMQNPRHLVRRRGQEARLRCSPMKGHSHVYWYRQLPEEGLKFMVYLQKENIIDESGMPKERFSAEFPKEGPSILRIQQVVRGDSAAYFCASSPSSNLYEQYFGPGTRLTVT.

This chain joins TRBV5-1 and TRBJ1-1, with D perhaps TRBD1 (5 bases). The germline V and J ends were trimmed by 4 bases and 5 bases, with 12 bases remaining between them. Germline V gene lookup returns CDR1 SGHRS and CDR2 YFSETQ. The length of the CDR3 is 13 residues. CDR3 nucleotides: TGCGCCAGCAGCATGGCGGGGGAGACTGAAGCTTTCTTT. It codes for CASSMAGETEAFF.

The rearrangement links TRBV7-2 to TRBJ2-7; D gene uncertain. CDR1 is SGHTA and CDR2 is FQGNSA in the germline V gene. With 7 bases removed from V and 2 bases from J, the gap between germline ends came to 15 bases. This CDR3 has 14 residues. In nucleotides, the CDR3 is TGTGCCAGCAACACGGCCGGAGAAACCTACGAGCAGTACTTC. It yields the protein CASNTAGETYEQYF.

The rearrangement links TRBV5-1 to TRBJ1-2; TRBD1 is a possible D gene (5 bases). This CDR3 comprises 14 residues. CDR1 and CDR2 from the germline V gene are SGHRS and YFSETQ. Trimming removed 4 bases at V and 2 bases at J, with 12 bases between. The CDR3 protein is CASSPGGSNYGYTF. The CDR3 coding sequence is TGCGCCAGCAGCCCCGGGGGTTCCAACTATGGCTACACCTTC. Full variable domain (rest looked up from reference TRBV5-1 and TRBJ1-2): KAGVTQTPRYLIKTRGQQVTLSCSPISGHRSVSWYQQTPGQGLQFLFEYFSETQRNKGNFPGRFSGRQFSNSRSEMNVSTLELGDSALYLCASSPGGSNYGYTFGSGTRLTVV.

V is TRBV7-2 and J is TRBJ2-1; 9 nucleotides align to TRBD2. The J segment lost 4 bases and the V segment lost 0 bases, leaving 1 base of the junction unmatched. Germline CDR1 is SGHTA and CDR2 is FQGNSA. This CDR3 contains 15 residues. This chain's CDR3 is CASSLATSGYNEQFF. Here the CDR3 DNA reads TGTGCCAGCAGCTTAGCGACTAGCGGATACAATGAGCAGTTCTTC.

The genes are TRBV30 and TRBJ2-7; the match to TRBD2 covers 10 bases. The CDR3 totals 16 residues. The trim removed 3 bases at V and 6 bases at J, leaving 14 bases unmatched. CDR1 is GTSNPN, CDR2 SVGIG, per germline (reference sequence). CDR3 sequence: CAWRDWRAGGPSEQYF. In nucleotides, the CDR3 is TGTGCCTGGAGAGATTGGAGAGCGGGGGGGCCTAGCGAGCAGTACTTC.

As concerns this clone: This sample also contains other DNA sequences that code for the same CDR3. The gene calls are TRBV5-1 and TRBJ2-3; TRBD2 aligns across 12 bases. The length of the CDR3 is 15 residues. With V trimmed by 0 bases and J by 6 bases, 2 bases remained unmatched. Germline V gene data show CDR1 as SGHRS and CDR2 as YFSETQ. CDR3 protein: CASSLGLAGADTQYF. Here the CDR3 DNA reads TGCGCCAGCAGCTTGGGACTAGCGGGGGCGGATACGCAGTATTTT.

The chain has TRBV11-2 and TRBJ2-2, with a weak D call TRBD2 (7 bases). The germline V gene encodes CDR1 SGHAT and CDR2 FQNNGV. The CDR3 runs to 16 residues. V was clipped by 0 bases and J by 6 bases, with 14 bases between them. This chain's CDR3 is CASSLDRGGGPGELFF. In DNA, the CDR3 is TGTGCCAGCAGCTTAGACCGAGGCGGGGGCCCCGGGGAGCTGTTTTTT.

The rearrangement uses TRBV4-2 and TRBJ2-1, with 8 bases matching TRBD2. Germline CDR1 LGHNA, CDR2 YNFKEQ. Germline trimming cut 0 bases from V and 8 bases from J; bases unmatched to any gene: 3. The CDR3 is 14 residues long. CDR3 sequence reads: CASSQDNGRDEQFF. DNA of the CDR3: TGTGCCAGCAGCCAAGATAACGGGAGGGATGAGCAGTTCTTC.

V usage is TRBV5-6 and J usage is TRBJ1-5; unclear D gene. Germline CDR1 is SGHDT and CDR2 is YYEEEE. The V end lost 3 bases, the J end lost 4 bases, and 11 bases lay between the germline ends. CDR3 length: 14 residues. DNA for the CDR3: TGTGCCAGCAGCTGGACTCCACGGAATCAGCCCCAGCATTTT. It codes for CASSWTPRNQPQHF.

The CDR3 here is CASSEDGLKYNEQFF. CDR3 bases: TGTGCCAGCAGTGAAGATGGGCTCAAATACAATGAGCAGTTCTTC. The chain couples TRBV2 to TRBJ2-1; D uncertain. Germline CDR1 SNHLY, CDR2 FYNNEI. Trimming left V 1 base short and J 4 bases short, with 11 bases between. CDR3 size: 15 residues.

V gene TRBV28 combines with J gene TRBJ1-4; D not certain. Germline CDR1 MDHEN, CDR2 SYDVKM. The CDR3 contains 11 residues. Trimming pared 5 bases from V and 8 bases from J, leaving 6 bases between. CDR3 region: CASSPLEKLFF. The CDR3 DNA reads TGTGCCAGCAGTCCGTTGGAAAAACTGTTTTTT.

This chain links TRBV7-9 with TRBJ1-3; 8 bases line up with TRBD1. The CDR3 extends over 16 amino acids. Germline assignment: CDR1 SEHNR and CDR2 FQNEAQ (reference sequence). V shed 5 bases and J 3 bases; nucleotides not matched to a gene: 9. In DNA, the CDR3 is TGTGCCAGCAGCCCGCAAACAGGGGGGATTGGAAACACCATATATTTT. Translation: CASSPQTGGIGNTIYF.

The genes are TRBV29-1 and TRBJ2-7, with D perhaps matching TRBD1 (6 bases). V was trimmed by 7 bases and J by 4 bases, leaving 17 bases between them. The CDR3 runs to 13 residues. CDR1 and CDR2 (germline): SQVTM, ANQGSEA. The CDR3 coding sequence is TGCAGCGCCCATGGGGGCATGGGTTACGAGCAGTACTTC. Translated: CSAHGGMGYEQYF.

The chain combines TRBV5-4 with TRBJ2-2, with D maybe TRBD1 (6 bases). This CDR3 spans 14 amino acids. Deletions cut 9 bases from V and 2 bases from J, with 14 bases between. Germline-derived CDR1 and CDR2 are SGHNT and YYREEE (reference sequence). CDR3 amino acids: CAIQRDINTGELFF. For the CDR3, the DNA is TGTGCCATACAAAGGGACATAAACACCGGGGAGCTGTTTTTT.

The chain links TRBV11-2 to TRBJ2-1; 9 bases align to TRBD2. The germline CDR1 and CDR2 sequences are SGHAT and FQNNGV. The CDR3 is 16 amino acids. V shed 5 bases and J 7 bases; nucleotides not matched to a gene: 12. In DNA, the CDR3 is TGTGCCAGCAGCCTCGGATCGGGCGGGAGGGTGAATGAGCAGTTCTTC. Encoded protein: CASSLGSGGRVNEQFF.

This chain uses TRBV28 with TRBJ1-6, with D hard to call. CDR1 is MDHEN and CDR2 is SYDVKM in the germline V gene. The germline V and J ends were trimmed by 8 bases and 10 bases, with 12 bases remaining between them. The CDR3 length is 12 residues. CDR3 sequence (DNA): TGTGCCAGCGGCTCCGGGAACTCACCCCTCCACTTT. Amino acid sequence: CASGSGNSPLHF. Together with reference TRBV28 and TRBJ1-6, the CDR3 gives the full variable domain: DVKVTQSSRYLVKRTGEKVFLECVQDMDHENMFWYRQDPGLGLRLIYFSYDVKMKEKGDIPEGYSVSREKKERFSLILESASTNQTSMYLCASGSGNSPLHFGNGTRLTVT.

The chain links TRBV29-1 to TRBJ2-1; 8 bases match TRBD2. From germline, CDR1 is SQVTM and CDR2 ANQGSEA. There are 15 residues in the CDR3. The junction had 9 bases not matched to a gene; V was cut back by 3 bases and J by 5 bases. The CDR3 here is CSVEKTSGADNEQFF. The CDR3 nucleotides are TGCAGCGTTGAGAAAACTAGCGGAGCCGACAATGAGCAGTTCTTC.

The V call is TRBV30, the J call TRBJ2-6; D ambiguous. The CDR3 has 16 residues. The germline V and J ends were trimmed by 0 bases and 0 bases, with 9 bases remaining between them. Germline CDR1 is GTSNPN and CDR2 is SVGIG (reference sequence). CDR3 amino acids: CAWSVEALSGANVLTF. CDR3 coding DNA: TGTGCCTGGAGTGTAGAGGCTCTCTCTGGGGCCAACGTCCTGACTTTC.

The chain combines TRBV15 with TRBJ2-2; 7 nucleotides line up with TRBD1. Trimming cost V 2 bases and J 1 base; bases outside gene matches: 16. CDR3 length: 20 amino acids. CDR1 and CDR2 (germline): LNHNV, YYDKDF (reference sequence). The CDR3 nucleotides read TGTGCCACCAGCAGACCCCGACAGGGTGGGTCGTGGAAGAACACCGGGGAGCTGTTTTTT. It specifies CATSRPRQGGSWKNTGELFF.

V gene TRBV30 combines with J gene TRBJ2-1; 8 bases are a match to TRBD2. With V trimmed by 1 base and J by 4 bases, 9 bases remained unmatched. This CDR3 has 16 amino acids. The germline gives CDR1 GTSNPN, CDR2 SVGIG (reference sequence). This CDR3 is CAWSEAGGTLYNEQFF. In DNA form, the CDR3 reads TGTGCCTGGAGTGAGGCGGGAGGTACCCTATACAATGAGCAGTTCTTC.

The chain combines TRBV6-5 with TRBJ2-7; 7 bases fit TRBD1. Germline V lookup: CDR1 MNHEY, CDR2 SVGAGI. This CDR3 is built from 14 residues. The J segment lost 2 bases and the V segment lost 8 bases, leaving 9 bases of the junction unmatched. The CDR3 spells CASVNRGRTYEQYF. The CDR3 DNA is TGTGCCAGCGTCAACAGGGGCAGGACCTACGAGCAGTACTTC.